This T cell receptor (beta chain) was sequenced in a study of T cells in women clearing cervical HPV infection. Sequencing used immunoSEQ multiplex PCR; TCRdb keeps in-frame clones, though not all of them. This sample contains tens of thousands of clones. Comments on this clone: The observed sequence ends 3 residues before the CDR3 terminus, with the missing tail filled in from the germline J gene.

The junction had 5 bases not matched to a gene; V was cut back by 3 bases and J by 4 bases. The CDR3 contains 14 residues. CDR1 is DFQATT, CDR2 SNEGSKA, per germline (reference sequence). This TCR derives from a woman between 18 and 70 years old with a cervical HPV16 infection that either progressed to CIN3+ or cleared (not recorded which). This chain joins TRBV20-1 and TRBJ2-7; the match to TRBD2 covers 11 bases. Sequencing was carried out using blood buffy coat. The covered CDR3 bases are TGCAGTGCTAGGGTAGCGGGAGGGATTTACGAG. Protein: CSARVAGGIYE. The whole CDR3 protein is CSARVAGGIYEQYF.